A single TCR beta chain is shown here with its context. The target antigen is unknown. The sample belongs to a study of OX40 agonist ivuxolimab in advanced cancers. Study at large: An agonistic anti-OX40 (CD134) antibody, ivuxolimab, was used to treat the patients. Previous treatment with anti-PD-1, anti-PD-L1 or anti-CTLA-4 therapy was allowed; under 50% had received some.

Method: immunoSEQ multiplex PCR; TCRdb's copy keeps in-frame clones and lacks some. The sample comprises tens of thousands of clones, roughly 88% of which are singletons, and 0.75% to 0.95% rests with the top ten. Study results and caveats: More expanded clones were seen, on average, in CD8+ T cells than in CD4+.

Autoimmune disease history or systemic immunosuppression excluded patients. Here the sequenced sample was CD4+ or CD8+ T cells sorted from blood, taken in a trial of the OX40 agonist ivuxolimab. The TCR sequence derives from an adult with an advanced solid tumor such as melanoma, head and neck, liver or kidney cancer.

In nucleotides, the CDR3 is TGTGCCAGCAGTTCCGCGGGGGGCGGGTTAGATGAGCAGTTCTTC. Amino acid sequence: CASSSAGGGLDEQFF. The chain is built from TRBV28 and TRBJ2-1, with 8 nucleotides matching TRBD2. Germline values: CDR1 MDHEN, CDR2 SYDVKM. The CDR3 extends over 15 amino acids. V lost 4 bases to trimming and J lost 8 bases; unmatched junction nucleotides: 10.